This T cell receptor beta chain originates from a study of beta chain features in type 1 diabetes. As for the study in general: On cell yields, gender and age, patients and healthy donors were similar. Study observations and caveats: In the patient group, naive, central memory and Treg TCRB repertoires seemed more alike than in the healthy donor group.

Of the isolated RNA, all was reverse transcribed, and so the sequenced material was expressed TCRB transcripts. There were 3 million to 4 million reads on average in the naive, central memory and regulatory T cell samples. Profiling relied on immunoSEQ multiplex PCR, and the TCRdb table lists in-frame clones only, not all of them. The sample lists 250,000 to 400,000 clones, around 15% occurring once. Germline assignment: CDR1 LGHNA and CDR2 YSLEER. CDR3 length: 13 residues. Notes on this clone: Its target is not known. A far more abundant clone sits one base away, making this likely a read error. The same CDR3 can be traced to other DNA sequences in this sample.

Sequenced sample: central memory CD4+ T cells from blood. This sequence was found in a man aged 25 to 45 in good health. This sequence joins TRBV4-3 and TRBJ2-6; 8 bases fit TRBD1. The CDR3 spells CASSPQTGAFLTF. The CDR3 bases are TGCGCTAGCAGCCCTCAGACAGGGGCCTTCCTGACTTTC.